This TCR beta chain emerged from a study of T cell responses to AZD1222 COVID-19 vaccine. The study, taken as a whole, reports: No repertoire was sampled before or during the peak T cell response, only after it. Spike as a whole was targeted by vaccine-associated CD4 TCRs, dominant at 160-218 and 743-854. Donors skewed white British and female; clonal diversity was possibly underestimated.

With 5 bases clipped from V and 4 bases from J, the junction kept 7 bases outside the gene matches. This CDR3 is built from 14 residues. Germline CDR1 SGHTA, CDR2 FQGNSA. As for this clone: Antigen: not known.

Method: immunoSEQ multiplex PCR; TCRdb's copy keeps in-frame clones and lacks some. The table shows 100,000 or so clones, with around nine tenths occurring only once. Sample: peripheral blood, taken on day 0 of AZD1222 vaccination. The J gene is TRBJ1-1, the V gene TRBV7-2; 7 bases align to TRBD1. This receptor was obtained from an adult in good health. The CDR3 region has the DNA TGTGCCAGCAGCAAACAGGGGTTCGGCACTGAAGCTTTCTTT. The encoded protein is CASSKQGFGTEAFF. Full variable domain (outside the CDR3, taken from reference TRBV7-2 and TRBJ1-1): GAGVSQSPSNKVTEKGKDVELRCDPISGHTALYWYRQSLGQGLEFLIYFQGNSAPDKSGLPSDRFSAERTGGSVSTLTIQRTQQEDSAVYLCASSKQGFGTEAFFGQGTRLTVV.